One sample yielded the 10 T cell receptor beta chains listed below, sequenced in a study of Graves' ophthalmopathy and Graves' hyperthyroidism. CDR3 regions of TCR beta were amplified from RNA transcripts. An opening RT-PCR round employed HTBI primers and preceded a second-round multiplex PCR. TCRdb called the multiplex PCR reads again in MiXCR, with one record for every CDR3 protein. The profile shows over 11,000 distinct CDR3 sequences, 50% of them singletons. Sequencing was done on a sample of peripheral blood. These receptor sequences come from a woman between 25 and 40 years old with Graves' ophthalmopathy.

In this sample, this clonotype turned up once. V gene TRBV4-1 combines with J gene TRBJ2-6, with D perhaps TRBD2 (7 bases). This CDR3 has 16 amino acids. V gave up 1 base and J gave up 4 bases, with 11 bases separating them. The germline gives CDR1 MGHRA, CDR2 YSYEKL. In DNA, the CDR3 is TGCGCCAGCAGCCAAGGGGGGGGGCTCGGGGCCAACGTCCTGACTTTC. Its protein is CASSQGGGLGANVLTF.

This chain joins TRBV2 and TRBJ2-7; 12 bases are shared with TRBD2. Germline assignment: CDR1 SNHLY and CDR2 FYNNEI. The CDR3 has 12 residues. V shed 10 bases, J shed 8 bases, and the junction held 6 bases outside the gene matches. The CDR3 region has the DNA TGTGCCACCCGACTAGCGGGAGATCAGCAGTACTTC. This codes for CATRLAGDQQYF.

The rearrangement uses TRBV6-2 or TRBV6-3 and TRBJ1-5; D remains unclear. This CDR3 has 14 amino acids. Looked up from germline, CDR1 is MNHEY and CDR2 is SVGEGT. The germline V and J ends were trimmed by 6 bases and 3 bases, with 12 bases remaining between them. The CDR3 here is CASRRQNLNQPQHF. CDR3 nucleotides: TGTGCCAGCAGACGTCAGAACCTCAATCAGCCCCAGCATTTT.

This rearrangement joins TRBV9 to TRBJ2-3; D is undetermined. Germline CDR1 reads SGDLS; CDR2 reads YYNGEE. The CDR3 totals 15 residues. V shed 3 bases and J shed 0 bases, with 11 bases lying between them. CDR3: CASSAWTDSTDTQYF. The CDR3 bases are TGTGCCAGCAGCGCCTGGACGGATAGCACAGATACGCAGTATTTT.

The rearrangement uses TRBV20-1 and TRBJ2-3, with 9 bases that match TRBD2. Germline trimming cut 2 bases from V and 6 bases from J; bases unmatched to any gene: 6. Germline V gene data show CDR1 as DFQATT and CDR2 as SNEGSKA (reference sequence). The CDR3 consists of 14 residues. Written as DNA, the CDR3 is TGCAGTGCTAGATTGACTAGCGGATCCGATACGCAGTATTTT. It is translated as CSARLTSGSDTQYF.

The chain has TRBV5-1 and TRBJ2-7, with D possibly being TRBD2 (5 bases). CDR1 SGHRS and CDR2 YFSETQ come from the germline V gene. Trimming shortened V by 0 bases and J by 1 base, and 11 bases separated the two germline ends. This CDR3 has 15 amino acids. CDR3 residues: CASSLGGSESYEQYF. CDR3 bases: TGCGCCAGCAGCTTGGGTGGGAGCGAGTCCTACGAGCAGTACTTC.

This chain connects TRBV5-5 to TRBJ1-5; D is unresolved. The ends were cut back, 4 bases at V and 5 bases at J, with 10 bases in the middle. This CDR3 comprises 13 residues. Looked up from germline, CDR1 is SGHKS and CDR2 is YYEKEE (reference sequence). In nucleotides, the CDR3 is TGTGCCAGCAGCGGGTGGTCGGATCAGCCCCAGCATTTT. Its protein product is CASSGWSDQPQHF.

At least ten counts were recorded for this clonotype. V usage is TRBV24-1 and J usage is TRBJ2-1; 10 nucleotides match TRBD1. Losses at the gene ends were 4 bases for V and 3 bases for J; bases not matched to a gene: 5. Germline V CDR1 and CDR2: KGHDR, SFDVKD. There are 16 residues in the CDR3. Here the CDR3 reads CATSEARTGGYNEQFF. The DNA for the CDR3 is TGTGCCACCAGTGAGGCCCGGACAGGGGGCTACAATGAGCAGTTCTTC.

The CDR3 protein is CATSIPASGANVLTF. CDR3 coding DNA: TGTGCCACCAGCATCCCGGCCTCTGGGGCCAACGTCCTGACTTTC. The V gene is TRBV15, the J gene TRBJ2-6; D remains ambiguous. The V end was cut by 4 bases, the J end by 0 bases, with 7 bases between. The CDR3 covers 15 residues. In germline, CDR1 is LNHNV, CDR2 YYDKDF (reference sequence).

This chain uses TRBV9 with TRBJ2-3; no reliable D call. V was cut by 0 bases and J by 3 bases, with 5 bases left in between. This CDR3 spans 13 amino acids. Germline V gene lookup returns CDR1 SGDLS and CDR2 YYNGEE. CDR3 sequence reads: CASSVGWTDTQYF. CDR3 bases: TGTGCCAGCAGCGTAGGGTGGACAGATACGCAGTATTTT.